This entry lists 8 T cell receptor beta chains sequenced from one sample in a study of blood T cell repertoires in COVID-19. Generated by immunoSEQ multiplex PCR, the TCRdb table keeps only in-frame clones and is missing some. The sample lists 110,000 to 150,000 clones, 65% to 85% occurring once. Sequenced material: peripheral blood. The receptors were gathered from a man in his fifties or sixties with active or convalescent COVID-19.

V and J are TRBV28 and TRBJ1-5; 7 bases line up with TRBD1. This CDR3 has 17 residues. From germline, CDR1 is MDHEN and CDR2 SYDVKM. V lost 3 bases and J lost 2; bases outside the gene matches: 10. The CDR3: CASSLTGTIRGNQPQHF. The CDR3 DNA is TGTGCCAGCAGTTTGACAGGGACCATAAGGGGCAATCAGCCCCAGCATTTT.

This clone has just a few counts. This CDR3 reads CASSLEGTGTSPLHF. CDR3 bases: TGCGCCAGCAGCTTGGAAGGGACAGGGACTTCACCCCTCCACTTT. The chain carries TRBV5-1 and TRBJ1-6, with 9 bases identical to TRBD1. Trimming at V came to 0 bases and at J to 9 bases, leaving 4 bases not matched to a gene. The germline CDR1 and CDR2 sequences are SGHRS and YFSETQ. This CDR3 comprises 15 residues.

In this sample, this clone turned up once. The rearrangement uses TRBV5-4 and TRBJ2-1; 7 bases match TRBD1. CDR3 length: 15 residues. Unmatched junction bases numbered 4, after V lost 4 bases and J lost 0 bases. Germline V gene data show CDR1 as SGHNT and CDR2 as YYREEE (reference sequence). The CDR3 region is CASSMDRSSYNEQFF. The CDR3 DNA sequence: TGTGCCAGCAGCATGGACAGGAGCTCCTACAATGAGCAGTTCTTC.

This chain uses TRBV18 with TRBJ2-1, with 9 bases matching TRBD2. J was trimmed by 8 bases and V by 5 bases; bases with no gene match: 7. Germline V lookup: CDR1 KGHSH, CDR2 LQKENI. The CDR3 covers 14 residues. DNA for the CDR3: TGTGCCAGCTCAATCCGACTAGCGGTCCATGAGCAGTTCTTC. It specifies CASSIRLAVHEQFF.

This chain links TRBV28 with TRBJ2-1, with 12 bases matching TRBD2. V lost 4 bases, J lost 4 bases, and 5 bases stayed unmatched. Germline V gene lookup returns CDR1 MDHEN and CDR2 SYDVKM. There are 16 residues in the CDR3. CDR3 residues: CASSSRTSGTYNEQFF. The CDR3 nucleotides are TGTGCCAGCAGTTCCCGGACTAGCGGGACTTACAATGAGCAGTTCTTC.

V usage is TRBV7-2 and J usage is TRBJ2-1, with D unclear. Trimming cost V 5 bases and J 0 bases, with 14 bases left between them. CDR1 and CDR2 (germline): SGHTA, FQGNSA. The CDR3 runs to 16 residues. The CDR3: CASSLLAGSSYNEQFF. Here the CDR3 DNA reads TGTGCCAGCAGCCTACTGGCAGGTAGCTCCTACAATGAGCAGTTCTTC.

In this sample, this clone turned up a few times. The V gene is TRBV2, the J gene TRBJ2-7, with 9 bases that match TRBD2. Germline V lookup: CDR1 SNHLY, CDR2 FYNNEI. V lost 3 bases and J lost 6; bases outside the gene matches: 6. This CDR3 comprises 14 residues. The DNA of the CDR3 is TGTGCCAGCAGTGATGTAGCGGGGGTCGGCGAGCAGTACTTC. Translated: CASSDVAGVGEQYF.

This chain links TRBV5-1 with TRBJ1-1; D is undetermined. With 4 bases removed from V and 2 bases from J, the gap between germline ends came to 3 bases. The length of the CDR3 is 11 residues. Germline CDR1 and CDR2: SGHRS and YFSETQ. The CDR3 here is CASSLNTEAFF. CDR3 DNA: TGCGCCAGCAGCCTTAACACTGAAGCTTTCTTT.